Listed here are 31 T cell receptor beta chains from one sample, sequenced in a study of blood T cell repertoires in COVID-19. Sequenced by immunoSEQ multiplex PCR; TCRdb stores in-frame clones only, minus some. The profile shows 91,000 or so clones, approximately 78% of them singletons. Material for sequencing was peripheral blood. These receptors all stem from a man aged 50 to 60 with active or convalescent COVID-19.

The gene calls are TRBV29-1 and TRBJ2-3; TRBD2 agrees at 9 bases. The germline V gene has CDR1 SQVTM and CDR2 ANQGSEA. With V trimmed by 6 bases and J by 2 bases, 3 bases remained unmatched. This CDR3 spans 13 amino acids. The CDR3 DNA is TGCAGCGTCTCTAGCGGGATCACAGATACGCAGTATTTT. Its protein product is CSVSSGITDTQYF.

The chain combines TRBV29-1 with TRBJ2-1; 9 bases match TRBD2. Unmatched junction bases numbered 12, after V lost 7 bases and J lost 8 bases. The length of the CDR3 is 14 residues. In germline, CDR1 is SQVTM, CDR2 ANQGSEA. The DNA of the CDR3 is TGCAGCGCCTGGGGTAGCGGGGGCCTGGATGAGCAGTTCTTC. Its protein product is CSAWGSGGLDEQFF.

The chain is built from TRBV14 and TRBJ2-1; 8 nucleotides agree with TRBD1. Per germline, CDR1 SGHDN and CDR2 FVKESK. Trimming cost V 4 bases and J 9 bases; bases outside gene matches: 5. CDR3 length: 13 amino acids. CDR3 sequence reads: CASSPRGPGEQFF. CDR3 coding DNA: TGTGCCAGCAGCCCCAGGGGGCCGGGTGAGCAGTTCTTC.

The CDR3 DNA is TGTGCCAGCAGCTTAGATAGCCAGAGCTATGGCTACACCTTC. Its translation: CASSLDSQSYGYTF. The J gene is TRBJ1-2, the V gene TRBV11-2; D is uncertain. Germline loops: CDR1 SGHAT, CDR2 FQNNGV. The ends were cut back, 0 bases at V and 4 bases at J, with 9 bases in the middle. The CDR3 contains 14 residues.

The chain recombines TRBV2 with TRBJ2-3; a weak D match, TRBD1 (5 bases). Germline CDR1 SNHLY, CDR2 FYNNEI. The CDR3 sequence is 15 residues long. V was trimmed by 7 bases and J by 0 bases, leaving 14 bases between them. The CDR3 spells CASILGHISTDTQYF. The DNA for the CDR3 is TGTGCCAGCATTCTTGGACACATTAGCACAGATACGCAGTATTTT.

V usage is TRBV7-8 and J usage is TRBJ1-3; D is undetermined. CDR1 and CDR2 (germline): SGHVS, FQNEAQ. There are 14 residues in the CDR3. V gave up 4 bases and J gave up 5 bases, with 12 bases separating them. For the CDR3, the DNA is TGTGCCAGCAGCTCCACACGAACCCGAAACACCATATATTTT. Encoded protein: CASSSTRTRNTIYF. Drawing the rest from reference TRBV7-8 and TRBJ1-3, the complete variable domain is GAGVSQSPRYKVAKRGQDVALRCDPISGHVSLFWYQQALGQGPEFLTYFQNEAQLDKSGLPSDRFFAERPEGSVSTLKIQRTQQEDSAVYLCASSSTRTRNTIYFGEGSWLTVV.

CDR3 DNA: TGTGCCAGCAGCCCTCCGGGACAGTCGAACACTGAAGCTTTCTTT. Its protein is CASSPPGQSNTEAFF. This chain connects TRBV5-4 to TRBJ1-1, with 7 positions matching TRBD1. J lost 1 base, V lost 4 bases, and 7 bases had no gene match. CDR1 SGHNT and CDR2 YYREEE come from the germline V gene (reference sequence). This CDR3 contains 15 residues.

The chain links TRBV14 to TRBJ1-2; TRBD1 aligns across 8 bases. In germline, CDR1 is SGHDN, CDR2 FVKESK. The CDR3 sequence is 16 residues long. Losses at the gene ends were 0 bases for V and 8 bases for J; bases not matched to a gene: 11. The CDR3 DNA follows: TGTGCCAGCAGCCAAGATCGATCCGGACAGGGTGGAGGCTACACCTTC. This translates into CASSQDRSGQGGGYTF.

The rearrangement links TRBV29-1 to TRBJ1-5; 7 bases match TRBD1. This CDR3 region has 13 residues. The V gene's germline CDR1 is SQVTM and CDR2 ANQGSEA. CDR3 sequence (DNA): TGCAGTTACACCGCCGACAGGGATCAGCCCCAGCATTTT. Its protein product is CSYTADRDQPQHF.

This clone was found once. The chain employs TRBV29-1 and TRBJ1-2; the D gene is possibly TRBD1 (5 bases). This CDR3 is built from 13 residues. The V end lost 4 bases, the J end lost 7 bases, and 16 bases lay between the germline ends. Germline V gene lookup returns CDR1 SQVTM and CDR2 ANQGSEA. This CDR3 reads CSVAGHLRRGYTF. The CDR3 bases are TGCAGCGTTGCAGGACACCTAAGGCGTGGCTACACCTTC.

The chain is built from TRBV10-2 and TRBJ2-7; weak D call: TRBD2 (6 bases). The CDR3 runs 14 residues. Germline values: CDR1 WSHSY, CDR2 SAAADI. Trimming removed 5 bases from V and 2 bases from J, with 13 bases in between. The CDR3 region is CASSIGGAAYEQYV. The CDR3 region has the DNA TGCGCCAGCAGTATTGGAGGGGCCGCCTACGAGCAGTACGTC.

This clone was picked up one time. The rearrangement uses TRBV6-6 and TRBJ1-4; tentative D call: TRBD1 (5 bases). V gave up 4 bases and J gave up 4 bases, with 10 bases separating them. The CDR3 runs 14 residues. Germline CDR1 MNHNY, CDR2 SVGAGI (reference sequence). CDR3 bases: TGTGCCAGCAGTTGGAGGGGAGGTAATGAAAAACTGTTTTTT. Protein: CASSWRGGNEKLFF.

The chain has TRBV30 and TRBJ2-2, with TRBD1 matching 10 bases. Germline lookup yields CDR1 GTSNPN and CDR2 SVGIG (reference sequence). J lost 6 bases, V lost 0 bases, and 4 bases had no gene match. The CDR3 has 15 amino acids. The CDR3 sequence: CAWSVQDRGAGELFF. CDR3 bases: TGTGCCTGGAGTGTACAGGACAGGGGGGCCGGGGAGCTGTTTTTT.

V and J are TRBV10-3 and TRBJ2-3; D unclear. The CDR3 is 12 residues long. V lost 7 bases, J lost 2 bases, and 7 bases lay in between. Germline V lookup: CDR1 ENHRY, CDR2 SYGVKD. CDR3 region: CAINSNTDTQYF. In DNA form, the CDR3 reads TGTGCCATCAACTCAAACACAGATACGCAGTATTTT.

The genes are TRBV24-1 and TRBJ2-1; maybe TRBD2 (5 bases). This CDR3 is 13 amino acids long. Germline V gene lookup returns CDR1 KGHDR and CDR2 SFDVKD. V was trimmed by 9 bases and J by 0 bases, leaving 8 bases between them. The chain's CDR3 is CATRGSSYNEQFF. The CDR3 DNA reads TGTGCCACCCGAGGGAGCTCCTACAATGAGCAGTTCTTC.

The J gene is TRBJ1-1, the V gene TRBV7-2; D not certain. This CDR3 is 15 amino acids long. The V end lost 5 bases, the J end lost 1 base, and 14 bases lay between the germline ends. Germline lookup yields CDR1 SGHTA and CDR2 FQGNSA. The CDR3, as DNA: TGTGCCAGCAGCCCGAGGACTGCCGGGAACACTGAAGCTTTCTTT. Amino acid sequence: CASSPRTAGNTEAFF.

The chain links TRBV3-1 (or the pseudogene TRBV3-2) to TRBJ1-2; 7 bases fit TRBD1. V gave up 1 base and J gave up 1 base; unmatched junction bases: 6. The CDR3 extends over 16 amino acids. CDR1 LGHDT and CDR2 YNNKEL come from the germline V gene (reference sequence). The DNA for the CDR3 is TGTGCCAGCAGCCAAGCCCCGACAGGGAGTAACTATGGCTACACCTTC. Translated, it gives CASSQAPTGSNYGYTF.

This clone was seen only a few times. A junction boundary mismatches the germline segment, possibly from a read error. This chain joins TRBV27 and TRBJ1-6, with TRBD1 as a possible D gene (5 bases). The CDR3 contains 14 residues. The germline gives CDR1 MNHEY, CDR2 SMNVEV (reference sequence). The DNA for the CDR3 is TGTGCCAGCACTTTAAAAAAGGACACCTCACCCCTCCACTTT. It codes for CASTLKKDTSPLHF.

This chain joins TRBV7-2 and TRBJ2-7; TRBD1 might be the D (5 bases). The germline V gene encodes CDR1 SGHTA and CDR2 FQGNSA. The CDR3 runs 15 residues. V was clipped by 5 bases and J by 0 bases, with 14 bases between them. As DNA, the CDR3 is TGTGCCAGCAGCAATCTACAGGACAACTCCTACGAGCAGTACTTC. Residues: CASSNLQDNSYEQYF.

The chain uses TRBV6-5 and TRBJ2-3; D call uncertain. The V gene's germline CDR1 is MNHEY and CDR2 SVGAGI. The CDR3 runs 15 residues. V shed 2 bases and J shed 0 bases, with 9 bases lying between them. CDR3 loop: CASSYAEISTDTQYF. The DNA for the CDR3 is TGTGCCAGCAGTTACGCGGAGATTAGCACAGATACGCAGTATTTT.

The chain joins TRBV4-3 to TRBJ2-2, with D perhaps matching TRBD2 (6 bases). The CDR3 is made up of 14 amino acids. V lost 3 bases and J lost 6, with 11 bases in between. Germline CDR1 and CDR2: LGHNA and YSLEER. Here the CDR3 reads CASSHQTGAGELFF. The CDR3 coding sequence is TGCGCCAGCAGCCACCAGACGGGGGCCGGGGAGCTGTTTTTT.

This chain links TRBV6-2 or TRBV6-3 with TRBJ2-1; 11 bases map to TRBD2. The V gene's germline CDR1 is MNHEY and CDR2 SVGEGT. V lost 2 bases to trimming and J lost 5 bases; unmatched junction nucleotides: 8. The length of the CDR3 is 17 residues. In DNA, the CDR3 is TGTGCCAGCAGTTACAACACCGGGACTAGCGGAGACAATGAGCAGTTCTTC. Amino acid sequence: CASSYNTGTSGDNEQFF.

Comment on this clone: This specimen includes other DNA sequences encoding the same CDR3. The rearrangement joins TRBV5-1 to TRBJ2-5; 11 bases map to TRBD2. Germline V gene sequence: CDR1 SGHRS, CDR2 YFSETQ. J lost 0 bases, V lost 4 bases, and 5 bases had no gene match. The CDR3 extends over 16 amino acids. This CDR3 is CASSDLAGGDQETQYF. The CDR3 coding sequence is TGCGCCAGCAGCGATTTAGCGGGGGGGGACCAAGAGACCCAGTACTTC.

The V call is TRBV6-2 or TRBV6-3, the J call TRBJ2-7; D ambiguous. V was shortened by 5 bases and J by 11 bases, with 16 bases between the two germline ends. This CDR3 comprises 12 residues. Germline assignment: CDR1 MNHEY and CDR2 SVGEGT. CDR3 region: CASSTLRFRKYF. CDR3 nucleotide sequence: TGTGCCAGCAGTACACTCAGGTTCCGGAAGTACTTC.

This clone has a handful of counts. V usage is TRBV27 and J usage is TRBJ1-6, with 8 nucleotides matching TRBD1. V lost 4 bases to trimming and J lost 9 bases; unmatched junction nucleotides: 5. Germline V lookup: CDR1 MNHEY, CDR2 SMNVEV (reference sequence). The CDR3 is made up of 14 amino acids. The CDR3 spells CASSSGQGRSPLHF. The CDR3 DNA sequence: TGTGCCAGCAGTTCCGGACAGGGTCGTTCACCCCTCCACTTT.

The genes are TRBV7-2 and TRBJ1-6; 7 nucleotides match TRBD1. CDR3 size: 15 residues. V gave up 2 bases and J gave up 7 bases; unmatched junction bases: 5. Germline V lookup: CDR1 SGHTA, CDR2 FQGNSA. This CDR3 reads CASSLRGGLNSPLHF. The DNA for the CDR3 is TGTGCCAGCAGCTTAAGAGGGGGCTTAAATTCACCCCTCCACTTT.

The V gene is TRBV4-1, the J gene TRBJ1-5; D is unresolved. This CDR3 has 14 residues. The V gene lost 4 bases and the J gene lost 1 base, with 8 bases spanning the gap. Germline V lookup: CDR1 MGHRA, CDR2 YSYEKL. Written as DNA, the CDR3 is TGCGCCAGCAGCCGCACTTTGAGCAATCAGCCCCAGCATTTT. Amino acids: CASSRTLSNQPQHF.

This clone occurred once. This chain joins TRBV19 and TRBJ2-1; 9 bases match TRBD1. V was clipped by 5 bases and J by 5 bases; unmatched bases: 7. The V gene's germline CDR1 is LNHDA and CDR2 SQIVND (reference sequence). The CDR3 is 15 amino acids. The CDR3 sequence is CASSAGGTGNNEQFF. CDR3 in DNA: TGTGCCAGTAGTGCCGGTGGGACAGGGAACAATGAGCAGTTCTTC.

V usage is TRBV5-1 and J usage is TRBJ2-3, with D tentatively TRBD2 (7 bases). The V gene lost 5 bases and the J gene lost 6 bases, with 13 bases spanning the gap. CDR3 length: 13 residues. The V gene's germline CDR1 is SGHRS and CDR2 YFSETQ. For the CDR3, the DNA is TGCGCCAGCAGGAGGGGGGGAGAGGATACGCAGTATTTT. Protein: CASRRGGEDTQYF. Drawing the rest from reference TRBV5-1 and TRBJ2-3, the complete variable domain is KAGVTQTPRYLIKTRGQQVTLSCSPISGHRSVSWYQQTPGQGLQFLFEYFSETQRNKGNFPGRFSGRQFSNSRSEMNVSTLELGDSALYLCASRRGGEDTQYFGPGTRLTVL.

V gene TRBV30 combines with J gene TRBJ1-4; tentatively, D is TRBD1 (5 bases). The germline CDR1 and CDR2 sequences are GTSNPN and SVGIG (reference sequence). The CDR3 loop spans 15 amino acids. The germline V and J ends were trimmed by 2 bases and 4 bases, with 14 bases remaining between them. The DNA for the CDR3 is TGTGCCTGGAGTCCACAGGAAGGGAATAATGAAAAACTGTTTTTT. Encoded protein: CAWSPQEGNNEKLFF. The whole variable domain, remainder taken from reference TRBV30 and TRBJ1-4, is SQTIHQWPATLVQPVGSPLSLECTVEGTSNPNLYWYRQAAGRGLQLLFYSVGIGQISSEVPQNLSASRPQDRQFILSSKKLLLSDSGFYLCAWSPQEGNNEKLFFGSGTQLSVL.

V and J are TRBV28 and TRBJ2-4; 7 nucleotides line up with TRBD1. Germline V lookup: CDR1 MDHEN, CDR2 SYDVKM. Trimming cost V 6 bases and J 8 bases; bases outside gene matches: 10. The CDR3 length is 14 residues. CDR3 protein: CASRQGGAVDIQYF. The CDR3 nucleotides are TGTGCCAGCAGGCAAGGGGGCGCGGTTGACATTCAGTACTTC. Complete variable domain (other parts from reference TRBV28 and TRBJ2-4): DVKVTQSSRYLVKRTGEKVFLECVQDMDHENMFWYRQDPGLGLRLIYFSYDVKMKEKGDIPEGYSVSREKKERFSLILESASTNQTSMYLCASRQGGAVDIQYFGAGTRLSVL.